What follows are 11 T cell receptor beta chains derived from one specimen sequenced in a study of Ad26.COV2.S vaccination and SARS-CoV-2 variants. Data came from immunoSEQ multiplex PCR; TCRdb stores just in-frame clones and leaves some out. The table lists some 190,000 clones, 70% to 90% of them singletons. The input for sequencing was peripheral blood, taken after recovery from COVID-19. These receptors were obtained from a human donor who had recovered from COVID-19.

This clone was observed many times. This sequence joins TRBV11-2 and TRBJ2-3; D may be TRBD2 (5 bases). The CDR3 covers 16 residues. Germline CDR1 is SGHAT and CDR2 is FQNNGV. With 0 bases removed from V and 0 bases from J, the gap between germline ends came to 10 bases. The DNA for the CDR3 is TGTGCCAGCAGCTTAGATGAGGGCTCGAGCACAGATACGCAGTATTTT. Translated, it gives CASSLDEGSSTDTQYF.

V gene TRBV4-2 combines with J gene TRBJ2-7; TRBD1 matches at 7 bases. Germline CDR1 reads LGHNA; CDR2 reads YNFKEQ. V trimming: 2 bases; J trimming: 4 bases; junction bases outside the gene matches: 5. This CDR3 comprises 14 residues. The CDR3 region is CASSQPGQLYEQYF. The CDR3 DNA reads as TGTGCCAGCAGCCAACCGGGACAGCTTTACGAGCAGTACTTC.

The gene calls are TRBV11-2 and TRBJ1-3, with D perhaps TRBD1 (6 bases). Germline CDR1 and CDR2: SGHAT and FQNNGV. The CDR3 has 16 amino acids. Trimming stripped 1 base from V and 2 bases from J, with 12 bases between. The CDR3, as DNA: TGTGCCAGCAGCTTAGTGGCGGGGGCGACTGGAAACACCATATATTTT. Encoded protein: CASSLVAGATGNTIYF.

CDR3 loop: CASSRTSGGAPSYNEQFF. The CDR3 bases are TGTGCCAGCAGCCGAACTAGCGGGGGGGCCCCGTCCTACAATGAGCAGTTCTTC. V and J are TRBV7-9 and TRBJ2-1, with 13 bases aligning to TRBD2. CDR3 size: 18 residues. The V and J ends lost 5 bases and 1 base, in that order; junction bases with no gene match: 8. Per the germline V gene, CDR1 is SEHNR and CDR2 is FQNEAQ (reference sequence).

CDR3 nucleotide sequence: TGTGCCAGCAGTTTTGTGGGCAGCACAGATACGCAGTATTTT. It translates to CASSFVGSTDTQYF. V gene TRBV27 combines with J gene TRBJ2-3; no firm D call. V was shortened by 3 bases and J by 0 bases, with 7 bases between the two germline ends. Germline V gene data show CDR1 as MNHEY and CDR2 as SMNVEV (reference sequence). There are 14 residues in the CDR3.

This clone has just a few counts. The V call is TRBV19, the J call TRBJ1-1; D unresolved. Trimming took 5 bases from V and 4 from J, leaving 14 bases between them. The CDR3 runs to 14 residues. Per the germline V gene, CDR1 is LNHDA and CDR2 is SQIVND (reference sequence). The CDR3 bases are TGTGCCAGTAGTCCAAGCGGAGGCTCCACTGAAGCTTTCTTT. Translation: CASSPSGGSTEAFF.

The rearrangement links TRBV7-2 to TRBJ1-2, with a tentative D call TRBD1 (6 bases). Germline V gene sequence: CDR1 SGHTA, CDR2 FQGNSA. CDR3 length: 13 residues. Trimming left V 4 bases short and J 4 bases short, with 10 bases between. CDR3 DNA sequence: TGTGCCAGCAGCTACAGGGAGGTCTATGGCTACACCTTC. Translation: CASSYREVYGYTF.

The chain uses TRBV7-9 and TRBJ2-5; D uncertain. CDR3 size: 14 residues. CDR1 is SEHNR and CDR2 is FQNEAQ in the germline V gene (reference sequence). Trimming removed 7 bases from V and 5 bases from J, with 17 bases in between. CDR3 DNA: TGTGCCAGCATCAAAGTAAAGCAGACGGAGACCCAGTACTTC. This gives the protein CASIKVKQTETQYF.

The rearrangement joins TRBV5-1 to TRBJ2-5, with D possibly being TRBD2 (5 bases). V shed 2 bases and J shed 1 base, with 6 bases lying between them. The CDR3 loop spans 13 amino acids. Looked up from germline, CDR1 is SGHRS and CDR2 is YFSETQ. Here the CDR3 DNA reads TGCGCCAGCAGCTTCCGGGGCCAAGAGACCCAGTACTTC. This translates into CASSFRGQETQYF.

The chain couples TRBV7-2 to TRBJ1-2, with 7 bases fitting TRBD1. Trimming removed 4 bases from V and 4 bases from J; junction bases left unmatched: 6. The CDR3 is made up of 14 amino acids. Germline CDR1 reads SGHTA; CDR2 reads FQGNSA. The CDR3 sequence is CASSSGGYGYGYTF. In nucleotides, the CDR3 is TGTGCCAGCAGCTCAGGGGGATATGGCTATGGCTACACCTTC.

This chain uses TRBV3-1 (or the pseudogene TRBV3-2) with TRBJ2-7; D uncertain. With 4 bases removed from V and 1 base from J, the gap between germline ends came to 2 bases. The CDR3 contains 11 residues. Germline values: CDR1 LGHDT, CDR2 YNNKEL (reference sequence). The CDR3 region has the DNA TGTGCCAGCAGCCCTTCCTACGAGCAGTACTTC. Protein product: CASSPSYEQYF.